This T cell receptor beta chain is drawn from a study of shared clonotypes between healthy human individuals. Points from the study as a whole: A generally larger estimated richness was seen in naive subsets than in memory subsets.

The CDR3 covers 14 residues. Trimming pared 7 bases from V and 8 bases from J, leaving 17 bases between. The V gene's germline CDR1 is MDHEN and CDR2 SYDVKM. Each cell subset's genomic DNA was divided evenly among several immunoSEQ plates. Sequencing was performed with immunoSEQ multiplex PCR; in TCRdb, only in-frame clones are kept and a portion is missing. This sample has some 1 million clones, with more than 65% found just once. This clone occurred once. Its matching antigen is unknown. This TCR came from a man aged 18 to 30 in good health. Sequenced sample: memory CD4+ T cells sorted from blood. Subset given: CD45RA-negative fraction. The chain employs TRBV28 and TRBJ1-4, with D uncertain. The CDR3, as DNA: TGTGCCAGCACCCCCCTCGGGAGGCCGGAAAAACTGTTTTTT. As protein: CASTPLGRPEKLFF.